These 32 T cell receptor beta chains originate from one sample sequenced in a study. Tregs were sorted as CD4+CD25+CD127-/low cells. One entry per CDR3 protein results from TCRdb running MiXCR on the 5' RACE reads. The sample gives around 8,300 distinct CDR3 sequences, more than 40% of which show up once; roughly 2.8% is in the top ten. Input material: Tregs sorted from a lymph node. These receptors all stem from a female donor with breast cancer.

In this sample, this clonotype turned up once. The genes are TRBV7-3 and TRBJ2-5; D might be TRBD2 (6 bases). The length of the CDR3 is 15 residues. Germline CDR1 and CDR2: SGHTA and FQGTGA. V gave up 5 bases and J gave up 0 bases, with 13 bases separating them. The CDR3 protein is CASSPSPSDQETQYF. The CDR3, as DNA: TGTGCCAGCAGCCCTAGCCCTAGCGACCAAGAGACCCAGTACTTC.

This clonotype was detected a few times. The J gene is TRBJ2-1, the V gene TRBV4-1, with D hard to call. The V gene's germline CDR1 is MGHRA and CDR2 YSYEKL. This CDR3 has 14 residues. V dropped 5 bases and J dropped 2 bases, with 10 bases sitting between them. CDR3 DNA: TGCGCCAGCAGCGTCGGATTGACCTACAATGAGCAGTTCTTC. Protein sequence: CASSVGLTYNEQFF.

This clonotype was detected only a few times. The chain joins TRBV27 to TRBJ2-7; a weak D match, TRBD2 (5 bases). This CDR3 comprises 13 residues. CDR1 and CDR2 (germline): MNHEY, SMNVEV (reference sequence). Trimming stripped 6 bases from V and 3 bases from J, with 12 bases between. The CDR3 reads CASSPGVGYEQYF. CDR3 nucleotide sequence: TGTGCCAGCAGCCCCGGGGTTGGCTACGAGCAGTACTTC.

The J gene is TRBJ1-2, the V gene TRBV6-5; the D gene is possibly TRBD1 (6 bases). This CDR3 region has 12 residues. Germline V gene lookup returns CDR1 MNHEY and CDR2 SVGAGI. Trimming removed 6 bases from V and 4 bases from J, with 9 bases in between. The CDR3 loop is CASSKGGYGYTF. The CDR3 bases are TGTGCCAGCAGCAAAGGGGGCTATGGCTACACCTTC.

The gene calls are TRBV29-1 and TRBJ2-1, with D uncertain. Trimming stripped 7 bases from V and 4 bases from J, with 14 bases between. Germline-derived CDR1 and CDR2 are SQVTM and ANQGSEA. The CDR3 sequence is 13 residues long. The CDR3 region has the DNA TGCAGCGCCCCGGATATGGCTTACAATGAGCAGTTCTTC. It specifies CSAPDMAYNEQFF.

This clonotype was seen only a few times. V gene TRBV5-1 combines with J gene TRBJ2-6, with no clear D. CDR3 size: 15 residues. V was shortened by 4 bases and J by 1 base, with 9 bases between the two germline ends. CDR1 and CDR2 (germline): SGHRS, YFSETQ. The CDR3 nucleotides read TGCGCCAGCAGCGCCCCAGAGTCTGGGGCCAACGTCCTGACTTTC. Its translation: CASSAPESGANVLTF.

V is TRBV7-9 and J is TRBJ2-7, with TRBD1 identical over 9 bases. The CDR3 extends over 13 amino acids. After removal of 8 bases from V and 2 bases from J, the junction contained 4 bases not matched to a gene. Germline assignment: CDR1 SEHNR and CDR2 FQNEAQ (reference sequence). The DNA for the CDR3 is TGTGCCAGCTCGGGACAGGGACCCTACGAGCAGTACTTC. It translates to CASSGQGPYEQYF. The full variable domain, rest sourced from reference TRBV7-9 and TRBJ2-7, is DTGVSQNPRHKITKRGQNVTFRCDPISEHNRLYWYRQTLGQGPEFLTYFQNEAQLEKSRLLSDRFSAERPKGSFSTLEIQRTEQGDSAMYLCASSGQGPYEQYFGPGTRLTVT.

With respect to this clonotype: The germline gene is not matched at one end of the junction; a read error may be the cause. V usage is TRBV29-1 and J usage is TRBJ2-7, with D perhaps matching TRBD1 (6 bases). This CDR3 spans 13 amino acids. Germline V gene data show CDR1 as SQVTM and CDR2 as ANQGSEA. CDR3 bases: TGCAGCGTTGAAGGGGACACTACTTACGAGCAGCACTTC. It translates to CSVEGDTTYEQHF.

In this sample, this clonotype turned up a few times. This sequence joins TRBV12-3 or TRBV12-4 and TRBJ2-1; 10 bases agree with TRBD2. V gave up 5 bases and J gave up 8 bases; unmatched junction bases: 9. The length of the CDR3 is 15 residues. The CDR3 is CASSPSGSPTYEQFF. In nucleotides, the CDR3 is TGTGCCAGCAGTCCTAGCGGGAGCCCTACGTATGAGCAGTTCTTC.

The V call is TRBV5-1, the J call TRBJ2-5; D might be TRBD1 (6 bases). Germline CDR1 and CDR2: SGHRS and YFSETQ. CDR3 length: 13 amino acids. V lost 3 bases and J 3 bases, leaving 9 bases between the germline ends. The CDR3 loop is CASSWTEEETQYF. In DNA, the CDR3 is TGCGCCAGCAGCTGGACAGAGGAAGAGACCCAGTACTTC.

The chain carries TRBV5-1 and TRBJ2-1; TRBD2 matches 9 bases. The CDR3 spans 16 residues. V was clipped by 4 bases and J by 8 bases; unmatched bases: 13. Germline assignment: CDR1 SGHRS and CDR2 YFSETQ. This chain's CDR3 is CASSLPAGGGADEQFF. As DNA, the CDR3 is TGCGCCAGCAGCCTGCCGGCTGGCGGGGGGGCCGATGAGCAGTTCTTC.

The V call is TRBV29-1, the J call TRBJ2-2; possibly TRBD1 for D (6 bases). Germline loops: CDR1 SQVTM, CDR2 ANQGSEA. The V gene lost 1 base and the J gene lost 3 bases, with 12 bases spanning the gap. The CDR3 runs 15 residues. CDR3 in DNA: TGCAGCGTTGAAGGCAGGGGACGAGACACCGGGGAGCTGTTTTTT. Translated, it gives CSVEGRGRDTGELFF.

The rearrangement uses TRBV5-6 and TRBJ1-2; the D gene is possibly TRBD1 (6 bases). The length of the CDR3 is 13 residues. The V end lost 5 bases, the J end lost 4 bases, and 12 bases lay between the germline ends. CDR1 SGHDT and CDR2 YYEEEE come from the germline V gene. The CDR3: CASSSGTSYGYTF. The CDR3, as DNA: TGTGCCAGCAGTTCCGGGACATCCTATGGCTACACCTTC.

The V call is TRBV3-1, the J call TRBJ1-1, with D tentatively TRBD1 (5 bases). Germline loops: CDR1 LGHDT, CDR2 YNNKEL (reference sequence). The CDR3 runs to 16 residues. V was clipped by 1 base and J by 5 bases, with 17 bases between them. CDR3 coding DNA: TGTGCCAGCAGCCAAGGGCGCGGGGGTGCTGGTACTGAAGCTTTCTTT. Translation: CASSQGRGGAGTEAFF.

V gene TRBV5-6 combines with J gene TRBJ2-5, with 7 positions matching TRBD1. This CDR3 has 16 amino acids. From germline, CDR1 is SGHDT and CDR2 YYEEEE. V gave up 3 bases and J gave up 5 bases; unmatched junction bases: 13. As DNA, the CDR3 is TGTGCCAGCAGCTCAACGGGACAGCTCTTCCAGGAGACCCAGTACTTC. Its protein product is CASSSTGQLFQETQYF.

This clonotype was picked up a small number of times. The J gene is TRBJ2-2, the V gene TRBV4-1, with TRBD1 as a possible D gene (7 bases). The CDR3 is made up of 15 amino acids. In germline, CDR1 is MGHRA, CDR2 YSYEKL. Trimming left V 4 bases short and J 4 bases short, with 13 bases between. Here the CDR3 DNA reads TGCGCCAGCAGCCTTCCCAGGGGGGTCACCGGGGAGCTGTTTTTT. Translating it yields CASSLPRGVTGELFF.

The chain uses TRBV11-3 and TRBJ2-7; D may be TRBD2 (7 bases). Germline assignment: CDR1 SGHNT and CDR2 YENEEA. This CDR3 is built from 14 residues. The V and J ends lost 5 bases and 2 bases respectively, with 13 bases between them. As DNA, the CDR3 is TGTGCCAGCAGCGTCCGGGGGGCCCCCTACGAGCAGTACTTC. This sequence encodes CASSVRGAPYEQYF.

A few counts support this clonotype. The V call is TRBV5-5, the J call TRBJ2-5; 9 bases are shared with TRBD2. The CDR3 totals 19 residues. Germline CDR1 reads SGHKS; CDR2 reads YYEKEE (reference sequence). After removal of 4 bases from V and 0 bases from J, the junction contained 16 bases not matched to a gene. This CDR3 reads CASSPLPLGSGGYQETQYF. Here the CDR3 DNA reads TGTGCCAGCAGCCCACTCCCCCTCGGGAGCGGGGGGTACCAAGAGACCCAGTACTTC.

This sequence joins TRBV5-1 and TRBJ2-1; a weak D match, TRBD2 (6 bases). CDR1 and CDR2 from the germline V gene are SGHRS and YFSETQ. The CDR3 is made up of 15 amino acids. Trimming took 0 bases from V and 5 from J, leaving 12 bases between them. CDR3 sequence (DNA): TGCGCCAGCAGCTTGGCCATGTGGGGGGACAATGAGCAGTTCTTC. It encodes CASSLAMWGDNEQFF.

This chain connects TRBV4-1 to TRBJ2-5; 11 positions agree with TRBD2. Germline loops: CDR1 MGHRA, CDR2 YSYEKL. The length of the CDR3 is 17 residues. Trimming at V came to 3 bases and at J to 4 bases, leaving 10 bases not matched to a gene. For the CDR3, the DNA is TGCGCCAGCAGCCACGATCCTAGCGGGAGGTTAGGAGAGACCCAGTACTTC. It translates to CASSHDPSGRLGETQYF.

The chain joins TRBV15 to TRBJ2-1; 9 positions match TRBD1. Germline V lookup: CDR1 LNHNV, CDR2 YYDKDF (reference sequence). J lost 4 bases, V lost 5 bases, and 15 bases had no gene match. This CDR3 comprises 18 residues. As DNA, the CDR3 is TGTGCCACCAGCGGAACCACAGATGGGACAGGGCTTTACAATGAGCAGTTCTTC. Its protein product is CATSGTTDGTGLYNEQFF.

The DNA for the CDR3 is TGTGCCAGCAGCCCCGCGGTTATGAACACTGAAGCTTTCTTT. Encoded protein: CASSPAVMNTEAFF. V is TRBV6-5 and J is TRBJ1-1; D gene unclear. The CDR3 totals 14 residues. CDR1 and CDR2 from the germline V gene are MNHEY and SVGAGI. Trimming took off 6 bases at V and 0 bases at J, with 11 bases between the two ends.

This clonotype has only a few counts. CDR3 sequence: CASSLRARLYEQYF. In DNA form, the CDR3 reads TGTGCCAGCAGTTTACGCGCTAGACTCTACGAGCAGTACTTC. This sequence joins TRBV27 and TRBJ2-7; no definite D call. Per germline, CDR1 MNHEY and CDR2 SMNVEV (reference sequence). Trimming took 2 bases from V and 3 from J, leaving 11 bases between them. This CDR3 is 14 amino acids long.

The chain recombines TRBV5-1 with TRBJ2-5; D gene unclear. The V end lost 0 bases, the J end lost 4 bases, and 10 bases lay between the germline ends. Germline V CDR1 and CDR2: SGHRS, YFSETQ. The CDR3 consists of 14 residues. CDR3 in DNA: TGCGCCAGCAGCTTGGGAGAGGTCGGAGAGACCCAGTACTTC. Translating it yields CASSLGEVGETQYF. The whole variable domain, filled in from reference TRBV5-1 and TRBJ2-5, reads KAGVTQTPRYLIKTRGQQVTLSCSPISGHRSVSWYQQTPGQGLQFLFEYFSETQRNKGNFPGRFSGRQFSNSRSEMNVSTLELGDSALYLCASSLGEVGETQYFGPGTRLLVL.

The J gene is TRBJ2-1, the V gene TRBV9; unclear D gene. Germline values: CDR1 SGDLS, CDR2 YYNGEE. The CDR3 runs to 16 residues. Trimming took 4 bases from V and 0 from J, leaving 14 bases between them. DNA of the CDR3: TGTGCCAGCAGCCCCCCCCGATCGAGCTCCTACAATGAGCAGTTCTTC. This gives the protein CASSPPRSSSYNEQFF. Full variable domain (remainder filled in from reference TRBV9 and TRBJ2-1): DSGVTQTPKHLITATGQRVTLRCSPRSGDLSVYWYQQSLDQGLQFLIQYYNGEERAKGNILERFSAQQFPDLHSELNLSSLELGDSALYFCASSPPRSSSYNEQFFGPGTRLTVL.

V and J are TRBV12-3 or TRBV12-4 and TRBJ1-2; possible D gene TRBD1, 6 bases. The CDR3 spans 13 residues. The V end was cut by 5 bases, the J end by 2 bases, with 9 bases between. CDR3 DNA sequence: TGTGCCAGCAGTACGGACAGCAACTATGGCTACACCTTC. It translates to CASSTDSNYGYTF.

This clonotype has just a few counts. The rearrangement uses TRBV4-1 and TRBJ1-6, with D perhaps matching TRBD1 (5 bases). In germline, CDR1 is MGHRA, CDR2 YSYEKL. This CDR3 is built from 16 residues. V lost 0 bases to trimming and J lost 10 bases, with 16 bases between them. This CDR3 reads CASSQEGGADGSPLHF. The CDR3 coding sequence is TGCGCCAGCAGCCAAGAGGGAGGGGCGGATGGGTCACCCCTCCACTTT.

The rearrangement joins TRBV7-3 to TRBJ2-1; D gene ambiguous. The germline V gene encodes CDR1 SGHTA and CDR2 FQGTGA. There are 16 residues in the CDR3. The V and J ends lost 2 bases and 0 bases respectively, with 11 bases between them. The CDR3 loop is CASSLLGPSSYNEQFF. The CDR3 DNA is TGTGCCAGCAGCTTACTCGGGCCGAGCTCCTACAATGAGCAGTTCTTC.

This chain connects TRBV5-6 to TRBJ2-7; D ambiguous. The CDR3 contains 14 residues. Germline V gene lookup returns CDR1 SGHDT and CDR2 YYEEEE. Trimming took off 4 bases at V and 4 bases at J, with 15 bases between the two ends. The CDR3 nucleotides are TGTGCCAGCAGCCTCCGAGTGGCCCCTTACGAGCAGTACTTC. Amino acid sequence: CASSLRVAPYEQYF.

The chain links TRBV9 to TRBJ1-2; 10 bases agree with TRBD1. V was clipped by 3 bases and J by 4 bases; unmatched bases: 3. Per the germline V gene, CDR1 is SGDLS and CDR2 is YYNGEE. The CDR3 has 14 residues. CDR3: CASSETGGTYGYTF. CDR3 DNA sequence: TGTGCCAGCAGCGAGACAGGGGGCACCTATGGCTACACCTTC. Drawing the rest from reference TRBV9 and TRBJ1-2, the complete variable domain is DSGVTQTPKHLITATGQRVTLRCSPRSGDLSVYWYQQSLDQGLQFLIQYYNGEERAKGNILERFSAQQFPDLHSELNLSSLELGDSALYFCASSETGGTYGYTFGSGTRLTVV.

The chain employs TRBV10-1 and TRBJ2-5, with D possibly called TRBD1 or TRBD2 (6 bases each). Trimming stripped 7 bases from V and 4 bases from J, with 13 bases between. The CDR3 runs 13 residues. The germline gives CDR1 WNHNN, CDR2 SYGVQD (reference sequence). DNA for the CDR3: TGCGCCAGCACCCCGGGGGCACGAGAGACCCAGTACTTC. This encodes CASTPGARETQYF.

This clonotype was detected only a few times. This chain uses TRBV5-1 with TRBJ1-1; TRBD1 agrees at 7 bases. The CDR3 has 15 residues. CDR1 is SGHRS and CDR2 is YFSETQ in the germline V gene. Unmatched junction bases numbered 9, after V lost 1 base and J lost 6 bases. CDR3 nucleotides: TGCGCCAGCAGCTTGTCACAGGGGATTATCGCTGAAGCTTTCTTT. It yields the protein CASSLSQGIIAEAFF.